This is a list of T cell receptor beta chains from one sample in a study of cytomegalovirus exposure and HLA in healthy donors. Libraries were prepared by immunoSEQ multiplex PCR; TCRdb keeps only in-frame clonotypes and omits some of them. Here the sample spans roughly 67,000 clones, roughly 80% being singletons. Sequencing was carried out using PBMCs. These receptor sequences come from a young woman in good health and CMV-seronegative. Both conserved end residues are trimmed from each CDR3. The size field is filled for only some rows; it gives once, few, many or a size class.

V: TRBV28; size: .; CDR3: ASSLIQFNQPQH
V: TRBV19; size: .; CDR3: ASSMKGGGLLTQY
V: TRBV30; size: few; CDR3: AWGGQGHSPLH
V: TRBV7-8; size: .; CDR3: ASSLEDRFLWYEQY
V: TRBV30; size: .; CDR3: AWRRQGGYNEQF
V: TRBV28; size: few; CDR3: ASSSGGADGTEAF
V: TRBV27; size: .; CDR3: ASSLSPGALLYEQY
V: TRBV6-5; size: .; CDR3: ASSFRQGTHEKLF
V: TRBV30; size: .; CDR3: AWSASSGNTIY
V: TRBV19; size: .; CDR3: ASSIVGDTEAF
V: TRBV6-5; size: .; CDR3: ASSYSMAGDGYT
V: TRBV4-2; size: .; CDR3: ASSQAWARGVSYEQY
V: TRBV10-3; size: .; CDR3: AISGGQGFSEQY
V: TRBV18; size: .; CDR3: ASSPSDTEAF
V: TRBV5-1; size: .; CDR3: ASRTGDTEAF
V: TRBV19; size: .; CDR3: ASSIRPGTAVETQY
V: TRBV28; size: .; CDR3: ASTTGLDYGYT
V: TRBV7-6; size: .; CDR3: ASSGTSGGPNNGQF
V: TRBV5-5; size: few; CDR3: ASSLREGSHEQY
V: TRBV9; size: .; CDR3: ASSPSRDSNNEQF
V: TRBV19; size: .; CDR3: ASSIYSRGVNTGELF
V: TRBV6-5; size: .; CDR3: ASSYERGRGYT
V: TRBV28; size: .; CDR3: ASSPGAGTGGSEAF
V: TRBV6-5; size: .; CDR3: ASSWGTAHPNTEAF
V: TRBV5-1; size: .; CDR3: ASSSDRGPSYNSPLH
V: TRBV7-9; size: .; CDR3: ASSSLDQPQH
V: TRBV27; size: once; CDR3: ASRTPGGGTEAF
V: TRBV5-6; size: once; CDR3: ANSSGTANTEAF
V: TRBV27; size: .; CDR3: ASSPGGGIAEAF
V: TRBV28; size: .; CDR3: ASRQVPYEQY
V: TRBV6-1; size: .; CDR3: ASSGQPYQPQH
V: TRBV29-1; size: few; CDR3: SVETGFSASGANVLT
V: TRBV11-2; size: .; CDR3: ASRGQPYGELF
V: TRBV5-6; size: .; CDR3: ASSPRTGSQETQY
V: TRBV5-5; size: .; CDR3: ASSQGGGTEAF
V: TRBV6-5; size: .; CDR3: ASRTGVDYGYT
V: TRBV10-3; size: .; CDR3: AISALDRGSYNEQF
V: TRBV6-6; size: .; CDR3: ASLRGGLGAF
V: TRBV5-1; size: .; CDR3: ASSNGVTEAF
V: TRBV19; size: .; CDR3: ASTAEPYGYT
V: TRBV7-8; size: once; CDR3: ASSLGVFNSPLH
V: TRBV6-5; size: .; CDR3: ASSQQGYGELF
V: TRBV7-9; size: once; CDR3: GSSQHTTDSYEQY
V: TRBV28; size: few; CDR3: ATRQNYGYT